The clone carrying this T cell receptor beta chain turned up a few times. No antigen is known for it. This sample was taken from a study of breast tumors, draining lymph nodes, adjacent tissues. In germline, CDR1 is DFQATT, CDR2 SNEGSKA (reference sequence). The V segment lost 0 bases and the J segment 6 bases; nucleotides outside the gene matches: 4. This CDR3 comprises 14 residues. One entry per CDR3 protein, called by TCRdb with MiXCR from the multiplex PCR reads. The sample consists of some 22,000 distinct CDR3 sequences, 68% of them appearing once. Whole-study results and caveats: Findings are consistent with lymph node origin and intratumoral expansion of most tumor T cells. Data only fit, rather than demonstrated, lymph node origin of most tumor T cells. Luminal-like breast cancer showed significantly higher tumor–nontumor repertoire similarity than basal-like.

Source material: tumor-adjacent breast tissue. The receptor comes from a female donor with breast cancer. Some clones in this sample may be carry-over from other donors' samples. This chain uses TRBV20-1 with TRBJ2-7; 11 bases are shared with TRBD1. The CDR3 loop reads CSARDPGTGGEQYF. CDR3 bases: TGCAGTGCTAGAGATCCCGGGACAGGGGGCGAGCAGTACTTC.